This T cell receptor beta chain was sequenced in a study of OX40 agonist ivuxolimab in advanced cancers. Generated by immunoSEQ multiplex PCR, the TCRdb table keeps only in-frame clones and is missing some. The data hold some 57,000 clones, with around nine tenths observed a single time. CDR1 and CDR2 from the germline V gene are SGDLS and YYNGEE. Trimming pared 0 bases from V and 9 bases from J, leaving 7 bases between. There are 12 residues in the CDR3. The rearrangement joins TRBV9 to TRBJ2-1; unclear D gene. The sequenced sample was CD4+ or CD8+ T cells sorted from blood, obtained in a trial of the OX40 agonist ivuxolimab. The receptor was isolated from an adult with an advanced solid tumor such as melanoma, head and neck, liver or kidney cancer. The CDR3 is CASSVEVGEQFF. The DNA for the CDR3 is TGTGCCAGCAGCGTAGAGGTAGGTGAGCAGTTCTTC.